Presented here are 28 T cell receptor beta chains from one specimen sequenced in a study of blood T cell repertoires in COVID-19. Sequencing was performed with immunoSEQ multiplex PCR; in TCRdb, only in-frame clones are kept and a portion is missing. Among under 150,000 clones listed, around 82% were seen once. The source material was peripheral blood. These receptors came from a man between 60 and 70 years old with active or convalescent COVID-19.

The chain has TRBV2 and TRBJ2-7; TRBD2 matches 8 bases. Germline loops: CDR1 SNHLY, CDR2 FYNNEI. The V gene end was trimmed by 5 bases and the J gene end by 0 bases; junction bases not matched to a gene: 3. CDR3 size: 14 residues. The CDR3 DNA reads TGTGCCAGCAGTCAGCGGGGGAGCTCCTACGAGCAGTACTTC. It codes for CASSQRGSSYEQYF. Full variable domain (rest looked up from reference TRBV2 and TRBJ2-7): EPEVTQTPSHQVTQMGQEVILRCVPISNHLYFYWYRQILGQKVEFLVSFYNNEISEKSEIFDDQFSVERPDGSNFTLKIRSTKLEDSAMYFCASSQRGSSYEQYFGPGTRLTVT.

V gene TRBV6-4 combines with J gene TRBJ2-2, with TRBD2 matching over 11 bases. There are 15 residues in the CDR3. The germline V gene has CDR1 MRHNA and CDR2 SNTAGT. The V segment lost 6 bases and the J segment 4 bases; nucleotides outside the gene matches: 4. This CDR3 reads CASSAGTSGTGELFF. The CDR3 DNA follows: TGTGCCAGCAGCGCCGGGACTAGCGGCACCGGGGAGCTGTTTTTT.

This clone was recorded a few times. V usage is TRBV7-2 and J usage is TRBJ2-7, with D possibly matching TRBD2 (6 bases). Germline-derived CDR1 and CDR2 are SGHTA and FQGNSA. This CDR3 comprises 12 residues. V shed 6 bases and J shed 3 bases, with 9 bases lying between them. The CDR3 sequence: CASRLSGYEQYF. The CDR3 nucleotides are TGTGCCAGCAGACTTAGCGGCTACGAGCAGTACTTC.

This clone was recorded only once. The chain has TRBV19 and TRBJ1-1; TRBD1 matches 7 bases. This CDR3 spans 15 amino acids. V shed 7 bases, J shed 5 bases, and the junction held 13 bases outside the gene matches. Germline V gene sequence: CDR1 LNHDA, CDR2 SQIVND (reference sequence). As DNA, the CDR3 is TGTGCCAGTATTCACCCGACAGGGAAGGAAACTGAAGCTTTCTTT. Translated: CASIHPTGKETEAFF. The variable domain in full, with the rest retrieved from reference TRBV19 and TRBJ1-1, is DGGITQSPKYLFRKEGQNVTLSCEQNLNHDAMYWYRQDPGQGLRLIYYSQIVNDFQKGDIAEGYSVSREKKESFPLTVTSAQKNPTAFYLCASIHPTGKETEAFFGQGTRLTVV.

This chain uses TRBV2 with TRBJ1-1; D is unclear. CDR1 is SNHLY, CDR2 FYNNEI, per germline. There are 12 residues in the CDR3. V was trimmed by 4 bases and J by 11 bases, leaving 14 bases between them. CDR3 in DNA: TGTGCCAGCAGTGGCCGGGGAGTTAGGGCTTTCTTT. It yields the protein CASSGRGVRAFF.

The V gene is TRBV10-1, the J gene TRBJ2-3, with D tentatively TRBD1 (6 bases). In germline, CDR1 is WNHNN, CDR2 SYGVQD (reference sequence). This CDR3 comprises 16 residues. Trimming shortened V by 8 bases and J by 1 base, and 19 bases separated the two germline ends. CDR3 loop: CASVAQGHYGTDTQYF. The DNA for the CDR3 is TGCGCCAGCGTAGCACAGGGTCACTATGGCACAGATACGCAGTATTTT.

The chain couples TRBV5-3 to TRBJ2-2, with 13 bases aligning to TRBD2. TRBV5-3 is identified as an open reading frame with a role that is uncertain. Trimming removed 4 bases from V and 6 bases from J; junction bases left unmatched: 6. This CDR3 has 16 amino acids. The CDR3 sequence: CARSVTSGRAAGELFF. CDR3 coding DNA: TGTGCCAGAAGCGTCACTAGCGGGAGGGCCGCCGGGGAGCTGTTTTTT.

The chain links TRBV18 to TRBJ1-3; D is uncertain. Germline CDR1 KGHSH, CDR2 LQKENI. V gave up 0 bases and J gave up 5 bases, with 14 bases separating them. This CDR3 is 16 amino acids long. The CDR3, as DNA: TGTGCCAGCTCACCACCGCGGGGAAATCGGCGAAACACCATATATTTT. Protein sequence: CASSPPRGNRRNTIYF.

The V gene is TRBV19, the J gene TRBJ2-7; 7 nucleotides line up with TRBD1. Germline V gene data show CDR1 as LNHDA and CDR2 as SQIVND (reference sequence). The CDR3 is 15 amino acids. With 6 bases clipped from V and 2 bases from J, the junction kept 10 bases outside the gene matches. This CDR3 is CASSAGQAKTYEQYF. In DNA form, the CDR3 reads TGTGCCAGTAGCGCCGGACAGGCGAAAACCTACGAGCAGTACTTC. Complete variable domain (other parts from reference TRBV19 and TRBJ2-7): DGGITQSPKYLFRKEGQNVTLSCEQNLNHDAMYWYRQDPGQGLRLIYYSQIVNDFQKGDIAEGYSVSREKKESFPLTVTSAQKNPTAFYLCASSAGQAKTYEQYFGPGTRLTVT.

The rearrangement uses TRBV15 and TRBJ1-1; D may be TRBD1 (5 bases). Germline CDR1 is LNHNV and CDR2 is YYDKDF (reference sequence). The V end lost 0 bases, the J end lost 3 bases, and 11 bases lay between the germline ends. The length of the CDR3 is 15 residues. CDR3: CATSRDSPGHTEAFF. The CDR3 bases are TGTGCCACCAGCAGAGATAGCCCAGGGCACACTGAAGCTTTCTTT.

The genes are TRBV6-1 and TRBJ2-7; 11 nucleotides align to TRBD2. In germline, CDR1 is MNHNS, CDR2 SASEGT. V lost 3 bases and J lost 5; bases outside the gene matches: 6. This CDR3 is built from 15 residues. The CDR3 sequence: CASSDTSGSVDEQYF. For the CDR3, the DNA is TGTGCCAGCAGTGATACTAGCGGGAGCGTCGACGAGCAGTACTTC.

V and J are TRBV6-2 or TRBV6-3 and TRBJ2-1; 10 nucleotides align to TRBD2. Trimming at V came to 2 bases and at J to 7 bases, leaving 5 bases not matched to a gene. Germline values: CDR1 MNHEY, CDR2 SVGEGT. This CDR3 is 15 amino acids long. The CDR3 protein is CASSYRLAGANEQFF. CDR3 sequence (DNA): TGTGCCAGCAGTTACCGGCTAGCGGGAGCGAATGAGCAGTTCTTC.

CDR3 DNA: TGTGCCAGCGCCAACCCCGGGACCTACGCTAGCGACTACGAGCAGTACTTC. It is translated as CASANPGTYASDYEQYF. The rearrangement uses TRBV28 and TRBJ2-7; a possible D gene is TRBD2 (6 bases). This CDR3 spans 17 amino acids. V lost 8 bases to trimming and J lost 3 bases, with 26 bases between them. Germline V lookup: CDR1 MDHEN, CDR2 SYDVKM.

The V gene is TRBV7-6, the J gene TRBJ1-1; 9 nucleotides match TRBD1. Germline V gene data show CDR1 as SGHVS and CDR2 as FNYEAQ. The length of the CDR3 is 17 residues. J gave up 4 bases and V 1 base, and 10 bases lay outside the gene matches. The CDR3 sequence: CASSLEGTGRYGTEAFF. CDR3 coding DNA: TGTGCCAGCAGCTTAGAGGGGACAGGGCGCTATGGCACTGAAGCTTTCTTT.

CDR3 sequence reads: CASGGGWTDTQYF. CDR3 nucleotide sequence: TGTGCCTCGGGCGGGGGGTGGACAGATACGCAGTATTTT. The chain links TRBV12-3 or TRBV12-4 to TRBJ2-3; 8 bases match TRBD2. V lost 11 bases and J lost 3; bases outside the gene matches: 7. The CDR3 is 13 residues long.

The V and J genes are TRBV28 and TRBJ1-2; no clear D gene. Germline V CDR1 and CDR2: MDHEN, SYDVKM. V was pared by 2 bases and J by 4 bases, with 8 bases between. This CDR3 spans 13 amino acids. CDR3 sequence (DNA): TGTGCCAGCAGTTTAGGAGTTAGCTATGGCTACACCTTC. This translates into CASSLGVSYGYTF.

This chain links TRBV9 with TRBJ1-3; D perhaps matches TRBD1 (6 bases). The CDR3 covers 16 residues. The V end lost 3 bases, the J end lost 1 base, and 14 bases lay between the germline ends. Germline V gene sequence: CDR1 SGDLS, CDR2 YYNGEE. The CDR3 nucleotides read TGTGCCAGCAGCGCACCAGGGGCCATATCTGGAAACACCATATATTTT. The encoded protein is CASSAPGAISGNTIYF.

The CDR3 coding sequence is TGTGCCAGCGTCCGGTTAAACTACAATGAGCAGTTCTTC. It codes for CASVRLNYNEQFF. The chain uses TRBV5-5 and TRBJ2-1; no definite D call. CDR1 and CDR2 from the germline V gene are SGHKS and YYEKEE (reference sequence). The CDR3 is 13 amino acids. Trimming cost V 7 bases and J 3 bases, with 11 bases left between them.

The CDR3 sequence: CATSRDFVQRGFSYEQYF. The CDR3 DNA reads as TGTGCCACCAGCAGAGATTTCGTTCAGCGGGGATTCTCCTACGAGCAGTACTTC. The chain links TRBV15 to TRBJ2-7, with 7 positions matching TRBD2. V lost 0 bases and J lost 0; bases outside the gene matches: 11. CDR1 LNHNV and CDR2 YYDKDF come from the germline V gene (reference sequence). The CDR3 has 18 amino acids.

V usage is TRBV19 and J usage is TRBJ2-3, with TRBD1 matching 9 bases. Germline CDR1 is LNHDA and CDR2 is SQIVND (reference sequence). The ends lost 10 bases at V and 1 base at J; junction bases unmatched: 6. The CDR3 covers 14 residues. The CDR3 bases are TGTGCCACCTCAAGGACAGGGGGCACAGATACGCAGTATTTT. Its protein product is CATSRTGGTDTQYF.

The chain combines TRBV6-5 with TRBJ1-4; D remains unclear. Between the trimmed V and J ends, which lost 0 bases and 8 bases, there was a span of 10 bases. The CDR3 runs to 14 residues. The V gene's germline CDR1 is MNHEY and CDR2 SVGAGI. The CDR3 spells CASSYSGRGEKLFF. CDR3 sequence (DNA): TGTGCCAGCAGTTACTCGGGGAGAGGGGAAAAACTGTTTTTT.

This clone was counted a single time. This sequence joins TRBV7-3 and TRBJ2-2, with 9 bases fitting TRBD2. J gave up 7 bases and V 1 base, and 7 bases lay outside the gene matches. Germline CDR1 and CDR2: SGHTA and FQGTGA. This CDR3 has 16 amino acids. The CDR3 coding sequence is TGTGCCAGCAGCTTAAACAGCGGGAGGCTGGGCGGGGAGCTGTTTTTT. Translated, it gives CASSLNSGRLGGELFF.

The chain combines TRBV20-1 with TRBJ2-5, with 9 bases lining up with TRBD2. This CDR3 is built from 17 residues. The V gene's germline CDR1 is DFQATT and CDR2 SNEGSKA (reference sequence). V lost 3 bases and J lost 5; bases outside the gene matches: 16. The CDR3 region is CSASIWGERGARETQYF. The CDR3 nucleotides read TGCAGTGCTAGTATTTGGGGCGAGCGGGGGGCCAGGGAGACCCAGTACTTC.

The chain couples TRBV11-2 to TRBJ2-1, with a possible D match to TRBD1 (6 bases). Germline CDR1 and CDR2: SGHAT and FQNNGV. CDR3 size: 12 residues. Trimming left V 5 bases short and J 5 bases short, with 7 bases between. CDR3 region: CASSRTDNEQFF. The CDR3, as DNA: TGTGCCAGCAGCAGGACAGACAATGAGCAGTTCTTC.

This sequence joins TRBV30 and TRBJ1-5; D is possibly TRBD1 (6 bases). Per the germline V gene, CDR1 is GTSNPN and CDR2 is SVGIG (reference sequence). V was cut by 2 bases and J by 5 bases, with 10 bases left in between. There are 13 residues in the CDR3. The DNA for the CDR3 is TGTGCCTGGAGTTTAGGGGGGGATCAGCCCCAGCATTTT. This gives the protein CAWSLGGDQPQHF.

V gene TRBV14 combines with J gene TRBJ2-7; tentatively, D is TRBD1 (5 bases). CDR1 and CDR2 from the germline V gene are SGHDN and FVKESK. Trimming pared 2 bases from V and 6 bases from J, leaving 11 bases between. CDR3 length: 13 residues. CDR3 sequence (DNA): TGTGCCAGCAGCCAAACCTGGGGCTCCGAGCAGTACTTC. This translates into CASSQTWGSEQYF.

The V gene is TRBV28, the J gene TRBJ2-7; 8 bases map to TRBD1. The J segment lost 13 bases and the V segment lost 5 bases, leaving 10 bases of the junction unmatched. Looked up from germline, CDR1 is MDHEN and CDR2 is SYDVKM. This CDR3 region has 12 residues. CDR3 residues: CASSLTGTGHYF. In DNA form, the CDR3 reads TGTGCCAGCAGTCTGACCGGGACAGGTCATTACTTC. The full variable domain, its missing parts supplied by reference TRBV28 and TRBJ2-7, is DVKVTQSSRYLVKRTGEKVFLECVQDMDHENMFWYRQDPGLGLRLIYFSYDVKMKEKGDIPEGYSVSREKKERFSLILESASTNQTSMYLCASSLTGTGHYFGPGTRLTVT.

The chain recombines TRBV19 with TRBJ2-4; 9 bases match TRBD2. CDR3 length: 14 amino acids. The junction had 1 base not matched to a gene; V was cut back by 0 bases and J by 7 bases. CDR1 and CDR2 (germline): LNHDA, SQIVND (reference sequence). CDR3 DNA: TGTGCCAGTAGTATAGACGGACTAGCGAACATTCAGTACTTC. It specifies CASSIDGLANIQYF.